These 2 T cell receptor beta chains share one sample of origin, sequenced in a study of shared clonotypes between healthy human individuals. Produced via immunoSEQ multiplex PCR; TCRdb's table is partial and in-frame only. The sample yields some 240,000 clones, under 80% seen once. What was sequenced was memory CD4+ T cells sorted from blood. Sample subset: CD45RA-negative fraction. The receptors here all came from a man aged 25-40 years in good health.

The genes are TRBV11-2 and TRBJ2-4; D uncertain. Germline CDR1 and CDR2: SGHAT and FQNNGV. This CDR3 is built from 18 residues. V dropped 5 bases and J dropped 0 bases, with 20 bases sitting between them. CDR3 amino acids: CASSLRMMGKLAKNIQYF. The CDR3 DNA follows: TGTGCCAGCAGCCTCCGGATGATGGGGAAGCTAGCCAAAAACATTCAGTACTTC.

The rearrangement joins TRBV5-1 to TRBJ2-2, with D tentatively TRBD1 or TRBD2 (5 bases each). V lost 3 bases and J 7 bases, leaving 16 bases between the germline ends. CDR3 length: 15 amino acids. Germline V gene lookup returns CDR1 SGHRS and CDR2 YFSETQ. The CDR3 is CASSWDGLEDGELFF. The DNA for the CDR3 is TGCGCCAGCAGCTGGGACGGCCTAGAGGACGGGGAGCTGTTTTTT.